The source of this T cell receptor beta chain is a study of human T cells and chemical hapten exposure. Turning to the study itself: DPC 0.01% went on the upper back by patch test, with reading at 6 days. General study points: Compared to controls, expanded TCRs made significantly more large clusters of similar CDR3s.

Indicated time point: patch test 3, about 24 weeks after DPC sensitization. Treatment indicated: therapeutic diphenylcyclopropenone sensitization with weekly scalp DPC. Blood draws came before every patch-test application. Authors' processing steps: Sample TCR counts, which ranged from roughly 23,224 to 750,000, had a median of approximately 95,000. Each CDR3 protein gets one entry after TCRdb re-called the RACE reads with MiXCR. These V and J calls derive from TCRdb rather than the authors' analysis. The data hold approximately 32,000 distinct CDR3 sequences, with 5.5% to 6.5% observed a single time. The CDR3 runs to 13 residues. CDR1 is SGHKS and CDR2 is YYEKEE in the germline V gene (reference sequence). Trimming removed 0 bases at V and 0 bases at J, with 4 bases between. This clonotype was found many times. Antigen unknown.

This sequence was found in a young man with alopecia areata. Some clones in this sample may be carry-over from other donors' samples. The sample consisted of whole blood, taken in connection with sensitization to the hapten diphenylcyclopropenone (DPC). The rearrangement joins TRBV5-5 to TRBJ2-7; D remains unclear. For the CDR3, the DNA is TGTGCCAGCAGCTTGGAGGGCTCCTACGAGCAGTACTTC. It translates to CASSLEGSYEQYF.